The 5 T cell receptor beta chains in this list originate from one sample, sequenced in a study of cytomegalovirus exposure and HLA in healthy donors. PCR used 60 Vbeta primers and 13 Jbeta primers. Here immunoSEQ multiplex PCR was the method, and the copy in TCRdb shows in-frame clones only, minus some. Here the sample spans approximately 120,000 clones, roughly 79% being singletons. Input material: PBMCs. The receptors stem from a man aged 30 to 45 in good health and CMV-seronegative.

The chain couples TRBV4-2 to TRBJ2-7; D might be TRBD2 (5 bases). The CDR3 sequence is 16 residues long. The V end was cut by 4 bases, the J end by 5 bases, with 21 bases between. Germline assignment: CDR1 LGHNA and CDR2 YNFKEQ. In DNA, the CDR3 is TGTGCCAGCAGCCTAAGTGCGACGAGGGATGGTAACGAGCAGTACTTC. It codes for CASSLSATRDGNEQYF.

The CDR3 here is CAIGGAQETQYF. In DNA, the CDR3 is TGTGCCATCGGGGGGGCCCAAGAGACCCAGTACTTC. The chain carries TRBV10-3 and TRBJ2-5, with D possibly being TRBD2 (7 bases). In germline, CDR1 is ENHRY, CDR2 SYGVKD. The CDR3 runs 12 residues. Trimming cost V 8 bases and J 1 base, with 8 bases left between them.

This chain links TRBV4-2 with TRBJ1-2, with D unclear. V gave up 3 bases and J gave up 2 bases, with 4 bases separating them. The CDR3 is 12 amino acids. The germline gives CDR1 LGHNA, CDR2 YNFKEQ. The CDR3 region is CASSQGNYGYTF. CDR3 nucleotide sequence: TGTGCCAGCAGCCAGGGCAACTATGGCTACACCTTC.

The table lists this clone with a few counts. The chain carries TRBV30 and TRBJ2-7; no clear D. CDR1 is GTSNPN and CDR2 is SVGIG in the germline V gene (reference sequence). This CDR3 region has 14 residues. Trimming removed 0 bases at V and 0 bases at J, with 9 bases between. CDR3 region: CAWSVHPSSYEQYF. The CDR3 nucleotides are TGTGCCTGGAGTGTACACCCAAGCTCCTACGAGCAGTACTTC.

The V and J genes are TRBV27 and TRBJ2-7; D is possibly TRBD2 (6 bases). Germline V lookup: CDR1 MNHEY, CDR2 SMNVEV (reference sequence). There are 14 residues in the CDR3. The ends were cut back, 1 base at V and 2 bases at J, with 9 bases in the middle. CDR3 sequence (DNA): TGTGCCAGCAGTTTATTAGGCGGGACCTACGAGCAGTACTTC. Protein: CASSLLGGTYEQYF.